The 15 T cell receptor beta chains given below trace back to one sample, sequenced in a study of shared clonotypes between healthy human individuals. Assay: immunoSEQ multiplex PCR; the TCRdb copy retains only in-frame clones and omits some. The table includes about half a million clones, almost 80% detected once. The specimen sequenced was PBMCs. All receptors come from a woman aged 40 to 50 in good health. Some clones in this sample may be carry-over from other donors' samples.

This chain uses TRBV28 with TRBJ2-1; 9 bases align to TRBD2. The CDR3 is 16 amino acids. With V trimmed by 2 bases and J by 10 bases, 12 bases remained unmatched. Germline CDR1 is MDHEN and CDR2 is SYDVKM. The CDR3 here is CASSLPAGSGRYEQFF. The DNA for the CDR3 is TGTGCCAGCAGTTTACCCGCCGGTAGCGGGAGATACGAGCAGTTCTTC.

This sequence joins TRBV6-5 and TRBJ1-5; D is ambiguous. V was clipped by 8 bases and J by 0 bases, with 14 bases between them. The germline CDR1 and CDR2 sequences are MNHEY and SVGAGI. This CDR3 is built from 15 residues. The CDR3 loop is CASRRRINSNQPQHF. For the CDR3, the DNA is TGTGCCAGCCGGAGACGGATCAATAGCAATCAGCCCCAGCATTTT.

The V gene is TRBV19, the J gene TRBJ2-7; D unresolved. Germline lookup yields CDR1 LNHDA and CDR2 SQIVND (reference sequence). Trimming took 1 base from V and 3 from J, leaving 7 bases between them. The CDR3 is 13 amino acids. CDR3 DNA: TGTGCCAGTAGTATAGCCGCGTTCTACGAGCAGTACTTC. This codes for CASSIAAFYEQYF.

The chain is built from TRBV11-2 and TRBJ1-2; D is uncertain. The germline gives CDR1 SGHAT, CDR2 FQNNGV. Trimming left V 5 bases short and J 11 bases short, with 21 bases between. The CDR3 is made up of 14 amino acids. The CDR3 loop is CASSHFSSARGYTF. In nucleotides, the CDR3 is TGTGCCAGCAGCCACTTTTCCTCGGCCAGAGGGTACACCTTC.

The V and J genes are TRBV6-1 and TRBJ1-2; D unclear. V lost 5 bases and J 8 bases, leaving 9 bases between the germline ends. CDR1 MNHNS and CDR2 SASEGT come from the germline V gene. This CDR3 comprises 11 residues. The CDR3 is CASSFQQGYTF. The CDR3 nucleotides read TGTGCCAGCAGTTTCCAGCAAGGCTACACCTTC.

The DNA for the CDR3 is TGCAGCTCCGGAGAGGGGGGTGGTGGCTACACCTTC. This encodes CSSGEGGGGYTF. The chain combines TRBV29-1 with TRBJ1-2; the D gene is possibly TRBD1 (6 bases). Trimming cost V 8 bases and J 7 bases, with 17 bases left between them. CDR3 length equals 12 residues. The germline V gene has CDR1 SQVTM and CDR2 ANQGSEA. The full variable domain, with the rest looked up from reference TRBV29-1 and TRBJ1-2, is SAVISQKPSRDICQRGTSLTIQCQVDSQVTMMFWYRQQPGQSLTLIATANQGSEATYESGFVIDKFPISRPNLTFSTLTVSNMSPEDSSIYLCSSGEGGGGYTFGSGTRLTVV.

As DNA, the CDR3 is TGTGCCAGCAGTGAAGTCCAGGGGAGGTCTGAAGCTTTCTTT. It yields the protein CASSEVQGRSEAFF. The rearrangement links TRBV6-1 to TRBJ1-1; a possible D gene is TRBD1 (6 bases). CDR3 length equals 14 residues. The V end was cut by 1 base, the J end by 6 bases, with 12 bases between. Per the germline V gene, CDR1 is MNHNS and CDR2 is SASEGT.

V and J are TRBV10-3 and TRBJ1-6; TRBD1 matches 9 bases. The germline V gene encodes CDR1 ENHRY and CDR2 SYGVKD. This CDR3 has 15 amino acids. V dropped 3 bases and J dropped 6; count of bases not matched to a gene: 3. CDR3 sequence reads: CAISDPTGGNSPLHF. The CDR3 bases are TGTGCCATCAGTGACCCGACAGGGGGTAATTCACCCCTCCACTTT.

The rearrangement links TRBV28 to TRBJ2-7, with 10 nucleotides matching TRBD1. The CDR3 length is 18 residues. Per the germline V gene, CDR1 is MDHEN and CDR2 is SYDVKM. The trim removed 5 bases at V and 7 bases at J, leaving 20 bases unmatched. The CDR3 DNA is TGTGCCAGCAGTAGGGACAGGGGACCCCCTCCCCCTCCGAGAGAGCAGTACTTC. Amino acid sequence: CASSRDRGPPPPPREQYF.

The chain's CDR3 is CASSPSGTENTEAFF. DNA for the CDR3: TGTGCCAGCAGCCCCTCGGGGACAGAGAACACTGAAGCTTTCTTT. The V gene is TRBV7-8, the J gene TRBJ1-1; 7 positions match TRBD1. In germline, CDR1 is SGHVS, CDR2 FQNEAQ. The CDR3 sequence is 15 residues long. The junction had 7 bases not matched to a gene; V was cut back by 5 bases and J by 1 base.

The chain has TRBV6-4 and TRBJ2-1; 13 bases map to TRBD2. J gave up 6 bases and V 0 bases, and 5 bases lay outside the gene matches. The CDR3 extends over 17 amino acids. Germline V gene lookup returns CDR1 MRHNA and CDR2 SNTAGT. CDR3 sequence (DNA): TGTGCCAGCAGTGACTCCAGGACTAGCGGGAGTGGCAATGAGCAGTTCTTC. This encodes CASSDSRTSGSGNEQFF.

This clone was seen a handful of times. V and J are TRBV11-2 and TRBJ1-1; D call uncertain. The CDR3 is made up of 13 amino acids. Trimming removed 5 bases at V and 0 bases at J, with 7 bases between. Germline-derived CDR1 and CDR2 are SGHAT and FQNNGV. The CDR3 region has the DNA TGTGCCAGCAGCCGGACTGTGAACACTGAAGCTTTCTTT. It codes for CASSRTVNTEAFF.

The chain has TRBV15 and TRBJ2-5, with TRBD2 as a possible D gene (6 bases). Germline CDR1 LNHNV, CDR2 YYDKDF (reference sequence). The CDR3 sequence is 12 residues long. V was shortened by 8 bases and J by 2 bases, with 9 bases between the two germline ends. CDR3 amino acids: CATGREQETQYF. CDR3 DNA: TGTGCCACCGGACGGGAGCAAGAGACCCAGTACTTC.

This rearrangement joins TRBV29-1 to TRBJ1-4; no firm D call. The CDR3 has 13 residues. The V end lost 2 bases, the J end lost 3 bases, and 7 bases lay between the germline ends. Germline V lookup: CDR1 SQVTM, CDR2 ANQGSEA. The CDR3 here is CSVEFGPNEKLFF. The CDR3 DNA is TGCAGCGTTGAATTCGGGCCTAATGAAAAACTGTTTTTT.

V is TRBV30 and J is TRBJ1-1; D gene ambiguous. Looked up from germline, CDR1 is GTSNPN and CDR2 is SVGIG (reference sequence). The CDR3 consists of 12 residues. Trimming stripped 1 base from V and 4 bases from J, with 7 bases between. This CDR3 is CAWSGSLTEAFF. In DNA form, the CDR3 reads TGTGCCTGGAGTGGGTCACTCACTGAAGCTTTCTTT.